This T cell receptor beta chain was retrieved from a study of cytomegalovirus exposure and HLA in healthy donors. Sequenced by immunoSEQ multiplex PCR; TCRdb stores in-frame clones only, minus some. This table has about 84,000 clones, roughly 88% appearing once. Material: PBMCs. The TCR comes from a man aged 25-45 years in good health and CMV-seronegative.

The CDR3 DNA is TGCGCCAGCAGCCCCCAGACTCACACTGAAGCTTTCTTT. It yields the protein CASSPQTHTEAFF. The chain couples TRBV5-1 to TRBJ1-1, with D uncertain. V was pared by 4 bases and J by 3 bases, with 10 bases between. The CDR3 sequence is 13 residues long. Germline V lookup: CDR1 SGHRS, CDR2 YFSETQ.